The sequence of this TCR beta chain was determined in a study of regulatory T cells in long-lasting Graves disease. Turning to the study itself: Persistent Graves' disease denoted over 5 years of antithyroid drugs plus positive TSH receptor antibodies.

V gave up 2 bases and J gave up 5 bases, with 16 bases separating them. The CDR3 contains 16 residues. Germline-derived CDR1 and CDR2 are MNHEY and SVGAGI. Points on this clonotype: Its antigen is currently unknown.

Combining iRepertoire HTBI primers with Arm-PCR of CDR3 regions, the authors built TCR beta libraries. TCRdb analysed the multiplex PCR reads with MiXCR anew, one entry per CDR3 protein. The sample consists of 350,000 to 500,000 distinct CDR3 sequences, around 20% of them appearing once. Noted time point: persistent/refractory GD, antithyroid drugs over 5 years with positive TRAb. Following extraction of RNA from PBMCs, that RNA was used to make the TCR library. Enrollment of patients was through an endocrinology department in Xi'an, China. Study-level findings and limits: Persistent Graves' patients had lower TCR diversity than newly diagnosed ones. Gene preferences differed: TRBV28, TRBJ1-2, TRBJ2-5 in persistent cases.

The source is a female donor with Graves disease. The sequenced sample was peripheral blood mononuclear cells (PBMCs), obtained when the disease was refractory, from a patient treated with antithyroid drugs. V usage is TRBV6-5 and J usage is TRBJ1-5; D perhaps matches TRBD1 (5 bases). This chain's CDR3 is CASSYLGLGPDQPQHF. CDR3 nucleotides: TGTGCCAGCAGTTACCTGGGACTCGGGCCCGATCAGCCCCAGCATTTT.